A single sample is the source of the 26 T cell receptor beta chains below, sequenced in a study of beta chain features in type 1 diabetes. The sequenced template was cDNA made from the entire isolated RNA. The protocol was immunoSEQ multiplex PCR, while the TCRdb copy is restricted to in-frame clones and leaves out a portion. Of some 99,000 clones detected, approximately 39% appear once; the ten largest clones hold 0.065%. Material for sequencing was stem cell memory CD4+ T cells from blood. The source is a woman under 30 in good health.

The chain recombines TRBV7-8 with TRBJ2-3, with D uncertain. The CDR3 loop spans 13 amino acids. CDR1 is SGHVS and CDR2 is FQNEAQ in the germline V gene. The V end lost 2 bases, the J end lost 6 bases, and 9 bases lay between the germline ends. In nucleotides, the CDR3 is TGTGCCAGCAGCTTACCCCCGAGGGATACGCAGTATTTT. Protein: CASSLPPRDTQYF.

This clone showed up just once. V is TRBV6-1 and J is TRBJ2-5, with TRBD2 matching over 9 bases. The CDR3 is 13 amino acids. Germline V lookup: CDR1 MNHNS, CDR2 SASEGT. Trimming took 6 bases from V and 5 from J; bases not matched to a gene: 4. CDR3 sequence reads: CASRTSGKETQYF. Here the CDR3 DNA reads TGTGCCAGCAGGACTAGCGGAAAGGAGACCCAGTACTTC.

The genes are TRBV7-8 and TRBJ2-5; 8 bases map to TRBD1. J was trimmed by 4 bases and V by 5 bases; bases with no gene match: 6. The CDR3 consists of 14 residues. Germline V lookup: CDR1 SGHVS, CDR2 FQNEAQ. In DNA form, the CDR3 reads TGTGCCAGCAGCCGACAGGGGCCCCGAGAGACCCAGTACTTC. Protein: CASSRQGPRETQYF.

The chain is built from TRBV5-1 and TRBJ1-4; 7 bases map to TRBD1. The CDR3 has 15 residues. Trimming took 5 bases from V and 1 from J; bases not matched to a gene: 5. In germline, CDR1 is SGHRS, CDR2 YFSETQ. CDR3 amino acids: CASSTGELTNEKLFF. CDR3 DNA sequence: TGCGCCAGCAGTACAGGGGAGCTAACTAATGAAAAACTGTTTTTT. Drawing the rest from reference TRBV5-1 and TRBJ1-4, the complete variable domain is KAGVTQTPRYLIKTRGQQVTLSCSPISGHRSVSWYQQTPGQGLQFLFEYFSETQRNKGNFPGRFSGRQFSNSRSEMNVSTLELGDSALYLCASSTGELTNEKLFFGSGTQLSVL.

This clone appeared a few times. This rearrangement joins TRBV29-1 to TRBJ1-5; weak D call: TRBD1 (6 bases). Germline values: CDR1 SQVTM, CDR2 ANQGSEA. V was shortened by 4 bases and J by 4 bases, with 14 bases between the two germline ends. This CDR3 region has 14 residues. The DNA of the CDR3 is TGCAGCGTTGGGGCAGGGGATTCGAATCAGCCCCAGCATTTT. Its translation: CSVGAGDSNQPQHF.

CDR3 sequence: CASRRSWTSGMDTQYF. The CDR3 nucleotides are TGTGCCAGCAGACGATCCTGGACTAGCGGGATGGATACGCAGTATTTT. The V call is TRBV28, the J call TRBJ2-3; 12 bases map to TRBD2. Looked up from germline, CDR1 is MDHEN and CDR2 is SYDVKM. This CDR3 contains 16 residues. Germline trimming cut 6 bases from V and 6 bases from J; bases unmatched to any gene: 10.

The chain is built from TRBV5-1 and TRBJ1-1; D is uncertain. CDR1 SGHRS and CDR2 YFSETQ come from the germline V gene. This CDR3 spans 11 amino acids. V was cut by 5 bases and J by 3 bases, with 5 bases left in between. This CDR3 reads CASRYDTEAFF. The CDR3 DNA reads TGCGCCAGCAGGTATGACACTGAAGCTTTCTTT.

This clone appeared a few times. V is TRBV28 and J is TRBJ2-7; possible D gene TRBD2, 5 bases. This CDR3 contains 14 residues. CDR1 and CDR2 (germline): MDHEN, SYDVKM. Trimming removed 7 bases from V and 0 bases from J, with 13 bases in between. CDR3 sequence: CASTPSGDSYEQYF. Here the CDR3 DNA reads TGTGCCAGCACTCCGAGCGGAGACTCCTACGAGCAGTACTTC.

This clone has more than one count but fewer than ten. This chain links TRBV10-3 with TRBJ2-7, with 9 bases matching TRBD2. The trim removed 6 bases at V and 3 bases at J, leaving 9 bases unmatched. Per germline, CDR1 ENHRY and CDR2 SYGVKD. The CDR3 consists of 15 residues. The CDR3 nucleotides are TGTGCCATCAGGGAGACTAGCGGTACCCTCTACGAGCAGTACTTC. This sequence encodes CAIRETSGTLYEQYF.

The chain joins TRBV15 to TRBJ2-1; TRBD2 aligns across 9 bases. The CDR3 consists of 15 residues. Trimming removed 3 bases from V and 4 bases from J; junction bases left unmatched: 4. Looked up from germline, CDR1 is LNHNV and CDR2 is YYDKDF (reference sequence). CDR3 region: CATSRGGRVYNEQFF. CDR3 nucleotides: TGTGCCACCAGCAGGGGCGGGAGGGTATACAATGAGCAGTTCTTC.

The chain has TRBV19 and TRBJ1-2, with 8 bases lining up with TRBD1. CDR3 size: 15 residues. J lost 3 bases, V lost 4 bases, and 7 bases had no gene match. CDR1 LNHDA and CDR2 SQIVND come from the germline V gene (reference sequence). The CDR3, as DNA: TGTGCCAGTAGTAGAACCGGGACAGGTTACTATGGCTACACCTTC. This translates into CASSRTGTGYYGYTF.

V gene TRBV6-6 combines with J gene TRBJ1-2; 7 nucleotides agree with TRBD1. This CDR3 spans 15 amino acids. V gave up 6 bases and J gave up 3 bases; unmatched junction bases: 10. Per germline, CDR1 MNHNY and CDR2 SVGAGI (reference sequence). In DNA form, the CDR3 reads TGTGCCAGCAGCCACCGACAGGGAGAGTACTATGGCTACACCTTC. As protein: CASSHRQGEYYGYTF.

The chain carries TRBV27 and TRBJ2-7; 7 nucleotides match TRBD1. Germline assignment: CDR1 MNHEY and CDR2 SMNVEV (reference sequence). V lost 6 bases, J lost 3 bases, and 11 bases stayed unmatched. The CDR3 has 15 amino acids. The DNA for the CDR3 is TGTGCCAGCAGCCCCAAACAGGGGCTCGACTACGAGCAGTACTTC. Its protein is CASSPKQGLDYEQYF.

The chain has TRBV2 and TRBJ2-3, with 9 bases that match TRBD1. The CDR3 is 14 residues long. Germline trimming cut 7 bases from V and 4 bases from J; bases unmatched to any gene: 6. Germline V gene data show CDR1 as SNHLY and CDR2 as FYNNEI. The CDR3 DNA reads TGTGCCAGCACCTACCGGACAGGGGCAGATACGCAGTATTTT. Amino acids: CASTYRTGADTQYF.

The chain has TRBV5-1 and TRBJ1-1; the D gene is possibly TRBD1 (6 bases). The CDR3 is 13 residues long. Per germline, CDR1 SGHRS and CDR2 YFSETQ. Trimming removed 1 base from V and 4 bases from J, with 8 bases in between. The CDR3 DNA reads as TGCGCCAGCAGCTTGCGGGGGGCCACTGAAGCTTTCTTT. This gives the protein CASSLRGATEAFF.

To note about this clone: The same CDR3 can be traced to other DNA sequences in this sample. The chain carries TRBV20-1 and TRBJ2-7; D not certain. The germline gives CDR1 DFQATT, CDR2 SNEGSKA (reference sequence). V was pared by 2 bases and J by 1 base, with 3 bases between. The CDR3 sequence is 11 residues long. This CDR3 is CSARRSYEQYF. DNA of the CDR3: TGCAGTGCTAGACGGTCCTACGAGCAGTACTTC.

This chain uses TRBV6-5 with TRBJ1-2; 7 bases agree with TRBD1. Germline CDR1 is MNHEY and CDR2 is SVGAGI. The trim removed 6 bases at V and 3 bases at J, leaving 10 bases unmatched. This CDR3 region has 15 residues. The CDR3: CASRVQGGVYYGYTF. CDR3 sequence (DNA): TGTGCCAGCAGAGTCCAAGGGGGCGTGTACTATGGCTACACCTTC.

The rearrangement uses TRBV11-2 and TRBJ2-1; 15 bases line up with TRBD2. Germline CDR1 SGHAT, CDR2 FQNNGV. V lost 3 bases and J lost 6; bases outside the gene matches: 6. This CDR3 comprises 17 residues. CDR3 nucleotide sequence: TGTGCCAGCAGCTTCTACCCGGGACTAGCGGGAGGCAATGAGCAGTTCTTC. As protein: CASSFYPGLAGGNEQFF.

The CDR3 loop is CSVRPGTGVGANVLTF. The CDR3 DNA follows: TGCAGCGTTCGTCCCGGGACAGGGGTCGGGGCCAACGTCCTGACTTTC. The genes are TRBV29-1 and TRBJ2-6, with TRBD1 matching 10 bases. Germline-derived CDR1 and CDR2 are SQVTM and ANQGSEA. CDR3 size: 16 residues. V gave up 5 bases and J gave up 4 bases; unmatched junction bases: 8.

This clone has more than one count but fewer than ten. V gene TRBV7-2 combines with J gene TRBJ1-1; 7 bases agree with TRBD1. V lost 5 bases and J lost 4; bases outside the gene matches: 7. This CDR3 is built from 14 residues. Per the germline V gene, CDR1 is SGHTA and CDR2 is FQGNSA. The DNA for the CDR3 is TGTGCCAGCAGCCGAGGGGCAGGGGGCACTGAAGCTTTCTTT. Amino acids: CASSRGAGGTEAFF.

The CDR3: CASSQGWAGGPGETQYF. The CDR3 DNA reads as TGTGCCAGCAGCCAAGGATGGGCGGGAGGGCCCGGGGAGACCCAGTACTTC. V usage is TRBV4-2 and J usage is TRBJ2-5; 9 bases agree with TRBD2. Germline CDR1 reads LGHNA; CDR2 reads YNFKEQ. Germline trimming cut 1 base from V and 5 bases from J; bases unmatched to any gene: 11. CDR3 length: 17 amino acids.

The chain couples TRBV28 to TRBJ1-2; the D is unclear. V gave up 4 bases and J gave up 8 bases, with 8 bases separating them. In germline, CDR1 is MDHEN, CDR2 SYDVKM. The CDR3 sequence is 11 residues long. The CDR3 region has the DNA TGTGCCAGCAGTTACCCCCGGGGCTACACCTTC. As protein: CASSYPRGYTF.

The rearrangement joins TRBV11-2 to TRBJ2-5; no clear D. Trimming cost V 8 bases and J 3 bases, with 13 bases left between them. Germline CDR1 and CDR2: SGHAT and FQNNGV. CDR3 length: 13 amino acids. The CDR3 DNA follows: TGTGCCAGCTCCCTCGGAGCGAAAGAGACCCAGTACTTC. Translation: CASSLGAKETQYF.

This chain uses TRBV9 with TRBJ2-7; perhaps TRBD2 as D (6 bases). Trimming removed 0 bases at V and 2 bases at J, with 9 bases between. Germline loops: CDR1 SGDLS, CDR2 YYNGEE. The CDR3 is made up of 14 amino acids. CDR3 sequence reads: CASSVDGRPYEQYF. In DNA form, the CDR3 reads TGTGCCAGCAGCGTAGACGGGAGACCCTACGAGCAGTACTTC.

This clone has ten or more counts. V is TRBV7-9 and J is TRBJ2-2; D unclear. Germline CDR1 reads SEHNR; CDR2 reads FQNEAQ (reference sequence). V was trimmed by 5 bases and J by 7 bases, leaving 5 bases between them. The CDR3 sequence is 11 residues long. CDR3 DNA: TGTGCCAGCAGCCTTGTCGGGGAGCTGTTTTTT. Its protein is CASSLVGELFF. The full variable domain, rest sourced from reference TRBV7-9 and TRBJ2-2, is DTGVSQNPRHKITKRGQNVTFRCDPISEHNRLYWYRQTLGQGPEFLTYFQNEAQLEKSRLLSDRFSAERPKGSFSTLEIQRTEQGDSAMYLCASSLVGELFFGEGSRLTVL.

The chain carries TRBV16 and TRBJ1-2; TRBD1 matches 11 bases. Germline trimming cut 4 bases from V and 4 bases from J; bases unmatched to any gene: 11. This CDR3 is built from 17 residues. Per germline, CDR1 KGHSY and CDR2 FQNENV. The CDR3 bases are TGTGCCAGCAGCCCCTGGACAGGGGGCATTCGCGGCTATGGCTACACCTTC. It yields the protein CASSPWTGGIRGYGYTF.